The T cell receptor beta chain described here comes from a study of T-cell reconstitution after alpha-beta-depleted transplantation in children. Germline CDR1 and CDR2: MNHEY and SMNVEV (reference sequence). There are 13 residues in the CDR3. V shed 4 bases and J shed 0 bases, with 4 bases lying between them. Researchers prepared the TCRbeta library using unique molecular identifiers, the study reports. From the PCR reads, TCRdb called clonotypes with MiXCR, one entry per CDR3 protein. The data contain approximately 520,000 distinct CDR3 sequences, roughly 33% of them singletons. The chain is built from TRBV27 and TRBJ1-3; D is undetermined. The sequence came from a human donor who donated a stem cell graft to a child with aplastic anemia. Sequencing was performed on PBMCs from the stem cell graft donor, taken from the stem cell graft. CDR3 region: CASSSTSGNTIYF. The CDR3 nucleotides read TGTGCCAGCAGTTCGACCTCTGGAAACACCATATATTTT.